This TCR beta chain was recovered during a study of multiple sclerosis patients with progressive multifocal leukoencephalopathy (dated by TCRdb to the late 2010s). Broadly, across the study: The controls were a handful of MS patients treated with natalizumab who did not develop PML and who were sampled longitudinally. The study examined peripheral T and B cells of MS patients who developed PML (4 under natalizumab, 1 after alemtuzumab) and treated patients who did not. Two natalizumab-treated patients who later developed PML were followed longitudinally from before therapy through 6 and 12 months to PML onset. The study aimed to detect JC virus-specific or public T-cell expansions arising at the time of PML onset.

The meaning of the sample's time point label: before natalizumab initiation. Every listed patient had earlier received interferon beta, and every PML patient was female. Before the first natalizumab infusion, T0 blood samples were collected. Ficoll-Hypaque density gradient centrifugation was used to isolate peripheral blood mononuclear cells. For CDR1 and CDR2, the germline V gene lists SGHDT and YYEEEE. The cysteine opens and the phenylalanine closes a CDR3 of 15 amino acids. Only the CDR3 DNA stays, 45 bases, in frame from base 1. V is shortened by 1 base, J by 6 bases, and the region joining them spans 15 bases. Using the immunoSEQ two-step multiplex PCR at survey-level depth, TRB CDR3 regions were amplified from genomic DNA. Synthetic inline TR CDR3 controls covering all V-J pairings were spiked into each PCR so that template counts could be estimated and amplification bias removed. Reads were processed so that amplification and sequencing bias were reduced, and quantification was performed against synthetic TR CDR3 analogs. The authors processed their data as follows. Raw data were processed in ImmunoSEQ Analyzer, removing out-of-frame sequences and CDR3s with stop codons, and genes were named by IMGT nomenclature. Normalized Shannon entropy, defined as 1 minus Pielou's evenness, was used to summarize repertoire diversity. TRB sequences were considered identical only when V gene, J gene and CDR3 were shared. Public PML clonotypes were CDR3s found in two or more PML-onset samples but not found earlier, in controls, or in public databases. Position-by-position CDR3 amino acid composition was analyzed in Skylign with the observed count method. Here the immuneACCESS table is served through TCRdb, limited to in-frame sequences with V and J called. Missing clones are a known gap in these copies; in checked studies unresolved V genes cover under half, and the rest lacks a known reason. The V and J calls and the clone size are those of that table, but D and trimming were determined from the DNA. This sample has roughly 34,000 clones in its table, and 89% of those were observed once. Approximately 1.5% of the sample comes from the top ten.

Regarding this clone: What this receptor recognizes is not known. Per-base qualities were not stored, and no clone one base away is much larger.

Summary of the overall study and its limitations: Most PML patients had lower normalized Shannon entropy, suggesting less diverse TRB repertoires, while values in the natalizumab-treated controls sat near 1. Given the small, descriptive cohort, it remained unclear whether the study findings reflect JC virus infection or general immunocompromise. Analysis was restricted to peripheral blood, although for natalizumab-associated PML, cerebrospinal fluid or brain lymphocytes might be more informative. Although TRB clones above 0.5% frequency turned up only in PML patients, the clones expanded at PML onset were already present before and during natalizumab therapy. When PML developed, neither common TRBV or TRBJ gene usage nor preferential TRBV-TRBJ pairings were detected.

The sequence came from a human donor with multiple sclerosis. Material for sequencing was PBMCs. Here the chain combines TRBV5-6 and TRBJ2-3; 6 matching bases give a weak D call of TRBD1. CDR3 reads: CASSLTGSLKDTQYF. The sequenced DNA is TGTGCCAGCAGCTTGACAGGGTCGTTAAAGGATACGCAGTATTTT.